Sequencing of this T cell receptor beta chain was carried out in a study of CD8 T cells in Susac syndrome. Study results and caveats: An acknowledgment was made by the study that its TCR sequencing and HLA analysis involved relatively few individuals.

Between the trimmed V and J ends, which lost 2 bases and 7 bases, there was a span of 14 bases. The CDR3 consists of 13 residues. Germline-derived CDR1 and CDR2 are GTSNPN and SVGIG (reference sequence). Comment on this clonotype: Its antigen remains unknown.

Reverse transcription of about 0.5 to 1 ug RNA was carried out with random hexamers. Amplification of TCR beta CDR3 spanned 54 Vbeta and 13 Jbeta via immunoSEQ multiplex PCR. TCRdb re-called the immunoSEQ multiplex PCR reads with MiXCR, one entry per CDR3 protein. The profile shows about 200,000 distinct CDR3 sequences, 95% of them singletons. The T cells that were sequenced for TCR beta were CD8+ and CD4+ cells from blood. It was negative isolation that provided the CD8+ and CD4+ T cells, whereas TEMRA cells were enriched by FACS. The rearrangement joins TRBV30 to TRBJ1-2; perhaps TRBD1 as D (6 bases). This TCR was sampled from a human donor with multiple sclerosis. The sequenced sample was CD4+ T cells from PBMCs. CDR3 coding DNA: TGTGCCTGGAGTAGAGACAGGACTCGTGGCTACACCTTC. Amino acids: CAWSRDRTRGYTF.